This TCR beta chain was sequenced for a study of T cells after somatic rescue of genetic block. Data came from immunoSEQ multiplex PCR; TCRdb stores just in-frame clones and leaves some out. The data hold tens of thousands of clones, with around 89% observed a single time. Trimming cost V 2 bases and J 4 bases, with 15 bases left between them. Germline V gives CDR1 MNHNY, CDR2 SVGAGI (reference sequence). The CDR3 runs 15 residues. The specimen sequenced was peripheral blood mononuclear cells (PBMCs). The gene calls are TRBV6-6 and TRBJ2-7, with D possibly TRBD1 on 6 matching bases. The sequence was collected from a woman aged 18-29 years. The CDR3 loop is CASSYQGLGRYEQYF. The CDR3 DNA sequence: TGTGCCAGCAGTTACCAGGGGCTAGGGAGATACGAGCAGTACTTC.